The 13 T cell receptor beta chains reported below all come from one sample, sequenced in a study of T cells in Graves' hyperthyroidism and ophthalmopathy. RNA transcripts served as the template for amplifying TCR beta CDR3 regions. The study used the HTBI primer set for a first-round RT-PCR of the TCR CDR3. TCRdb re-derived calls from the multiplex PCR reads in MiXCR, one entry per CDR3 protein. The table records about 99,000 distinct CDR3 sequences, roughly 44% of them present only once. Sequencing was performed on blood. The receptors derive from a man aged 35-49 years with Graves' hyperthyroidism.

This clonotype was counted at least ten times. This sequence joins TRBV6-1 and TRBJ1-3; 9 bases match TRBD1. V was clipped by 7 bases and J by 4 bases; unmatched bases: 5. The CDR3 covers 14 residues. Germline loops: CDR1 MNHNS, CDR2 SASEGT. DNA of the CDR3: TGTGCCAGCAACCGGGACAGGGACGGAAACACCATATATTTT. Amino acids: CASNRDRDGNTIYF.

This clonotype was observed at least ten times. The chain is built from TRBV24-1 and TRBJ2-7; 9 bases map to TRBD1. From germline, CDR1 is KGHDR and CDR2 SFDVKD. The CDR3 length is 14 residues. V gave up 3 bases and J gave up 5 bases; unmatched junction bases: 4. This chain's CDR3 is CATSDPGQGHEQYF. The CDR3 DNA reads TGTGCCACCAGTGATCCGGGACAGGGCCACGAGCAGTACTTC.

This clonotype was picked up many times. The rearrangement links TRBV2 to TRBJ2-7; D is unclear. The V end was cut by 7 bases, the J end by 4 bases, with 11 bases between. The CDR3 has 12 residues. Germline values: CDR1 SNHLY, CDR2 FYNNEI. CDR3 DNA: TGTGCCAGCACTTCGAGGAGTTACGAGCAGTACTTC. Protein sequence: CASTSRSYEQYF.

This clonotype was picked up a small number of times. V and J are TRBV6-5 and TRBJ2-1; TRBD2 matches at 12 bases. The germline CDR1 and CDR2 sequences are MNHEY and SVGAGI. The CDR3 sequence is 19 residues long. The ends lost 6 bases at V and 10 bases at J; junction bases unmatched: 22. As DNA, the CDR3 is TGTGCCAGCAGGCGCGACAGACCCACTAGCGGGAGGCCACTCGGGGAGCAGTTCTTC. Protein sequence: CASRRDRPTSGRPLGEQFF.

The chain employs TRBV7-9 and TRBJ2-1; D ambiguous. V was cut by 3 bases and J by 8 bases, with 17 bases left in between. Germline V lookup: CDR1 SEHNR, CDR2 FQNEAQ (reference sequence). There are 15 residues in the CDR3. CDR3 in DNA: TGTGCCAGCAGCTTGGGCCGGATTGCGGTAGATGAGCAGTTCTTC. Amino acid sequence: CASSLGRIAVDEQFF.

Details on this clonotype: A read error may be the cause here, since a much bigger clone is one base away. The rearrangement links TRBV7-2 to TRBJ1-1; 8 nucleotides match TRBD1. The germline CDR1 and CDR2 sequences are SGHTA and FQGNSA. The CDR3 is 17 residues long. CDR3 coding DNA: TGTGCCAGCAGCTTAGTCGGGACAGGTAACATGAAGACTGAAGCTTTCTTT. It yields the protein CASSLVGTGNMKTEAFF.

This clonotype appeared a few times. This CDR3 is CATKTGGYFFGFF. Here the CDR3 DNA reads TGTGCCACTAAGACAGGGGGCTACTTTTTTGGTTTCTTT. V is TRBV28 and J is TRBJ1-1; 10 nucleotides agree with TRBD1. The CDR3 contains 13 residues. In germline, CDR1 is MDHEN, CDR2 SYDVKM. V was clipped by 10 bases and J by 13 bases; unmatched bases: 15.

This clonotype was picked up one time. The gene calls are TRBV6-5 and TRBJ1-1, with 7 bases identical to TRBD1. V shed 5 bases and J 7 bases; nucleotides not matched to a gene: 4. The germline CDR1 and CDR2 sequences are MNHEY and SVGAGI. The CDR3 spans 12 residues. DNA for the CDR3: TGTGCCAGCAGTACGACAGGGAATGAAGCTTTCTTT. Its translation is CASSTTGNEAFF.

J is TRBJ1-5 and V is TRBV7-8, with TRBD1 matching over 8 bases. The CDR3 contains 14 residues. The germline V gene encodes CDR1 SGHVS and CDR2 FQNEAQ. After removal of 6 bases from V and 5 bases from J, the junction contained 6 bases not matched to a gene. CDR3 nucleotides: TGTGCCAGCAGTAACCGACAGGGGTATCAGCCCCAGCATTTT. Its protein is CASSNRQGYQPQHF.

A few counts support this clonotype. The chain recombines TRBV28 with TRBJ2-1, with a tentative D call TRBD1 (6 bases). The CDR3 runs to 14 residues. Germline V gene data show CDR1 as MDHEN and CDR2 as SYDVKM. Trimming removed 2 bases at V and 7 bases at J, with 12 bases between. The CDR3 DNA reads TGTGCCAGCAGTTTAAGCAGGGGTCGGAATGAGCAGTTCTTC. Its translation is CASSLSRGRNEQFF.

This clonotype has ten or more counts. V is TRBV5-1 and J is TRBJ2-2; 13 bases fit TRBD2. This CDR3 contains 15 residues. V dropped 7 bases and J dropped 3; count of bases not matched to a gene: 3. Germline V lookup: CDR1 SGHRS, CDR2 YFSETQ. The CDR3 region is CASGTSGGDTGELFF. CDR3 in DNA: TGCGCCAGCGGAACTAGCGGGGGGGACACCGGGGAGCTGTTTTTT.

This clonotype was recorded at least ten times. The rearrangement joins TRBV19 to TRBJ1-5; 7 bases align to TRBD1. This CDR3 comprises 12 residues. V was clipped by 7 bases and J by 8 bases; unmatched bases: 5. CDR1 is LNHDA and CDR2 is SQIVND in the germline V gene (reference sequence). The CDR3 loop is CASKTGIEPQHF. The DNA of the CDR3 is TGTGCCAGTAAGACAGGGATTGAGCCCCAGCATTTT. The full variable domain, in which reference TRBV19 and TRBJ1-5 provide the parts outside the CDR3, is DGGITQSPKYLFRKEGQNVTLSCEQNLNHDAMYWYRQDPGQGLRLIYYSQIVNDFQKGDIAEGYSVSREKKESFPLTVTSAQKNPTAFYLCASKTGIEPQHFGDGTRLSIL.

In the case of this clonotype: Because the CDR3's place on the DNA is in doubt, the DNA is left out and the CDR3 is given as listed by TCRdb. The chain uses TRBV7-9 and TRBJ2-7; the table's TRBD2 call for D was not verified on the DNA. The germline CDR1 and CDR2 sequences are SEHNR and FQNEAQ (reference sequence). Inclusive of both ends, the CDR3 amounts to 18 amino acids. The CDR3 here is CASSIYLCSGRTVVEQYF.